This TCR beta chain was recorded in a study of blood T cell repertoires in COVID-19. Study-wide background: COVID-19 samples from acute and convalescent phases originated in the United States, Italy and Spain. PBMCs, B-cell-depleted T cells, or T cells were the source of the cDNA or gDNA that made up the material.

The V and J ends lost 3 bases and 4 bases, in that order; junction bases with no gene match: 6. This CDR3 comprises 15 residues. From germline, CDR1 is MDHEN and CDR2 SYDVKM. Sequenced by immunoSEQ multiplex PCR; TCRdb stores in-frame clones only, minus some. This sample has 150,000 or so clones, with approximately 90% found just once. This chain joins TRBV28 and TRBJ1-2; 9 bases map to TRBD1. The TCR sequence derives from a human donor in a cohort sampled during active COVID-19. The sequencing sample was made of peripheral blood. CDR3 sequence reads: CASSFGTGRVYGYTF. The DNA of the CDR3 is TGTGCCAGCAGTTTTGGGACAGGGAGGGTCTATGGCTACACCTTC.